The following is a T cell receptor beta chain sequence with its context. The entry originates in a study of blood T cell repertoires in COVID-19. Assay used: immunoSEQ multiplex PCR; TCRdb lists only in-frame clones, some missing. The table has some 200,000 clones, about four fifths seen once. The specimen was PBMCs or T cells enriched from blood (not recorded which). This TCR came from a woman in her thirties or forties with acute COVID-19.

The CDR3 is CASSAGEVSGGKETQYF. The CDR3 DNA is TGTGCCAGCAGTGCGGGGGAAGTTAGCGGGGGAAAAGAGACCCAGTACTTC. V usage is TRBV6-1 and J usage is TRBJ2-5; 9 positions agree with TRBD2. Germline loops: CDR1 MNHNS, CDR2 SASEGT. J gave up 3 bases and V 4 bases, and 12 bases lay outside the gene matches. This CDR3 spans 17 amino acids.